This T cell receptor beta chain was recorded in a study of blood T cell repertoires in COVID-19 (dated by TCRdb to about 2020). Study-wide context: Samples covering the acute and convalescent phases of COVID-19 were provided by collaborators in the United States, Italy and Spain. The prospective study material was composed of cDNA or gDNA derived from T cells, B-cell-depleted T cells, or PBMCs. Deeply sampled blood TCRbeta repertoires from subjects exposed to, actively infected with, or recovered from COVID-19 were included in the dataset. The repertoires were released in a freely available public database intended as a resource for research on the immune response to SARS-CoV-2. The samples were drawn from two sources: the first 160 participants of the ongoing ImmuneRACE study, and 1,200 or so subjects contributed by 6 global collaborators. The sample metadata nearly always contained a de-identified subject ID, COVID-19 status, age in years and sex. Where available, HLA class I and class II types were obtained from metadata supplied by the sample provider rather than from assay-based typing.

CDR1 SGHTA and CDR2 FQGNSA were looked up in the germline V gene. From its cysteine to its phenylalanine, the CDR3 spans 14 amino acids. Left in the record is the CDR3 DNA by itself, 42 bases read in frame from the first base. The junction carries 10 bases between V and J, which are trimmed by 5 bases and 2 bases respectively. Study-wide conclusions, independent of this receptor: How much clinical and demographic metadata was included differed by source and by participant, and the metadata was provided uncurated.

In the prospective study, participants were roughly 18 to 90 years old, resided in about two dozen geographic areas of the United States, and were enrolled through a virtual design. In the prospective study, participants were assigned to cohorts based on the clinical history participants reported in a screening survey and a study questionnaire. Recovered participants in ImmuneRACE Cohort 3 were defined as having two consecutive negative NP/OP PCR tests, clearance from a healthcare professional, or resolution of symptoms. In the prospective study, whole blood, serum and a nasopharyngeal or oropharyngeal swab were collected from each participant by mobile phlebotomists. Participants in the prospective study had the option to provide additional blood draws and questionnaires over a roughly two-month period. Before DNA extraction, blood samples from the prospective study were shipped at room temperature or frozen.

As to this clone: Which antigen it targets is not known. The record has no base qualities; no much larger clone is one base away.

TCRbeta CDR3 regions were amplified from genomic DNA using the immunoSEQ Assay, a bias-controlled multiplex PCR. The paper's data handling went like this. Within the assay, amplification of reference gene primers was used to estimate how many nucleated cells each sample contained. To quantify the absolute abundance of each unique TCRbeta CDR3 rearrangement, sequence reads were collapsed and filtered. For each sample, productive Simpson clonality was calculated as the square root of Simpson's diversity index across productive rearrangements. TCRdb retrieved this table from immuneACCESS and kept in-frame rearrangements only. Not all clones are present; in checked studies, unresolved V genes account for under half, and no reason is known for the remainder. For V, J and clone size, that table is used; D and trimming come from the DNA. The sample table contains about 290,000 clones; only one count was recorded for around 86% of them. The ten top clones hold 1.7% of the sample.

The material sequenced was PBMCs or T cells enriched from blood (not recorded which). The sequence links TRBV7-2 to TRBJ1-3; the D gene cannot be named for sure. This clonotype was obtained from a woman between 40 and 50 years old who had recovered from COVID-19. The nucleotides read TGTGCCAGCAGCCCCTACGGAGCTGGAAACACCATATATTTT. This sequence encodes CASSPYGAGNTIYF.